Listed below are T cell receptor beta chains from one sample, sequenced in a study of shared clonotypes between healthy human individuals. The data were produced by immunoSEQ multiplex PCR, yet TCRdb's version contains in-frame clones alone and is incomplete. In the table there are fewer than 350,000 clones, more than 75% of which are singletons. Sequencing input: memory CD8+ T cells sorted from blood. The receptors were gathered from a man between 18 and 29 years old in good health. The CDR3 runs from the conserved cysteine through the conserved F or W. A D gene is named only where the DNA matches it firmly. A row's size may be missing; if present it is once, few, many or a size class.

v_gene	abundance	j_gene	d_gene	CDR3aa	CDR3nt
TRBV18	-	TRBJ1-1	TRBD1	CASSQQGDSTEAFF	TGTGCCAGCTCCCAACAGGGGGATAGCACTGAAGCTTTCTTT
TRBV7-9	-	TRBJ2-4	TRBD2	CASSLGGLAHNKNIQYF	TGTGCCAGCAGCTTAGGGGGACTAGCGCACAATAAAAACATTCAGTACTTC
TRBV6-6	-	TRBJ2-3	-	CASSASVLTDTQYF	TGTGCCAGCAGCGCCAGCGTACTCACAGATACGCAGTATTTT
TRBV28	-	TRBJ2-7	-	CASSPRDGSYEQYF	TGTGCCAGCAGCCCTAGGGACGGGTCCTACGAGCAGTACTTC
TRBV7-9	once	TRBJ1-1	-	CASSLERWGDTEAFF	TGTGCCAGCAGCTTAGAAAGGTGGGGGGATACTGAAGCTTTCTTT
TRBV30	-	TRBJ2-7	-	CAWSNTGLEEQYF	TGTGCCTGGAGTAATACAGGGTTGGAAGAGCAGTACTTC
TRBV4-1	-	TRBJ2-7	-	CASSQTIDSYEQYF	TGCGCCAGCAGCCAAACAATTGACTCCTACGAGCAGTACTTC
TRBV6-1	few	TRBJ1-6	TRBD1	CASREGDSANSPLHF	TGTGCCAGCAGGGAAGGGGACAGCGCTAATTCACCCCTCCACTTT
TRBV5-4	-	TRBJ1-4	TRBD1	CASSEDRGEKLFF	TGTGCCAGCAGCGAGGACAGGGGAGAAAAACTGTTTTTT
TRBV27	-	TRBJ2-3	-	CASSRVGSGKDTQYF	TGTGCCAGCAGCCGAGTTGGTTCGGGCAAAGATACGCAGTATTTT
TRBV18	-	TRBJ2-7	-	CASSPAELAYYEQYF	TGTGCCAGCTCACCAGCCGAATTAGCGTACTACGAGCAGTACTTC
TRBV6-5	-	TRBJ2-5	-	CASSYSNGGLLGTQYF	TGTGCCAGCAGTTACTCGAACGGTGGGCTTTTGGGGACCCAGTACTTC
TRBV7-9	-	TRBJ2-2	TRBD2	CASTSPTSGSNTGELFF	TGTGCCAGCACATCCCCGACTAGCGGTTCAAACACCGGGGAGCTGTTTTTT
TRBV15	-	TRBJ2-1	-	CATIQDVSSYNEQFF	TGTGCCACCATTCAGGACGTGAGCTCCTACAATGAGCAGTTCTTC
TRBV7-8	-	TRBJ2-2	TRBD1	CASSGTEVTGELFF	TGTGCCAGCAGCGGGACAGAGGTAACCGGGGAGCTGTTTTTT
TRBV9	once	TRBJ2-3	-	CASSELYFAPTDTQYF	TGTGCCAGCAGCGAACTTTACTTCGCTCCGACAGATACGCAGTATTTT